The 17 T cell receptor beta chains presented below share a single source sample, sequenced in a study of blood T cell repertoires in COVID-19. TCRdb's copy holds only in-frame clones and misses some; the assay was immunoSEQ multiplex PCR. The table shows 65,000 to 95,000 clones, with around nine tenths occurring only once. Source material: peripheral blood. The receptor source for this set is a man aged 70-80 years with active or convalescent COVID-19.

V and J are TRBV7-2 and TRBJ1-2; 9 bases are shared with TRBD1. The CDR3 has 15 residues. With 5 bases clipped from V and 6 bases from J, the junction kept 10 bases outside the gene matches. Per the germline V gene, CDR1 is SGHTA and CDR2 is FQGNSA. The CDR3 DNA reads as TGTGCCAGCAGCGAGGAACCGGGACAGGGTCATGGCTACACCTTC. Encoded protein: CASSEEPGQGHGYTF.

This sequence joins TRBV29-1 and TRBJ1-1; D gene ambiguous. The CDR3 is made up of 11 amino acids. Germline V CDR1 and CDR2: SQVTM, ANQGSEA. The germline V and J ends were trimmed by 3 bases and 4 bases, with 6 bases remaining between them. The CDR3 reads CSVEEFTEAFF. CDR3 in DNA: TGCAGCGTTGAGGAGTTCACTGAAGCTTTCTTT.

This rearrangement joins TRBV24-1 to TRBJ2-1; 11 bases fit TRBD2. J was trimmed by 8 bases and V by 7 bases; bases with no gene match: 9. This CDR3 spans 15 amino acids. CDR1 KGHDR and CDR2 SFDVKD come from the germline V gene. CDR3 sequence: CATRPRLAGGDEQFF. DNA of the CDR3: TGTGCCACCAGGCCGCGGCTAGCGGGAGGCGATGAGCAGTTCTTC.

This clone came up a few times. The genes are TRBV6-5 and TRBJ2-7; 8 nucleotides agree with TRBD1. The J segment lost 6 bases and the V segment lost 4 bases, leaving 8 bases of the junction unmatched. CDR3 size: 14 residues. Germline V gene data show CDR1 as MNHEY and CDR2 as SVGAGI. The CDR3 coding sequence is TGTGCCAGCAGTTCCCCAGGGGGCTTCCGCGAGCAGTACTTC. Protein sequence: CASSSPGGFREQYF.

V gene TRBV11-2 combines with J gene TRBJ1-2; 9 bases agree with TRBD1. This CDR3 has 13 residues. CDR1 SGHAT and CDR2 FQNNGV come from the germline V gene. The V and J ends lost 5 bases and 4 bases, in that order; junction bases with no gene match: 2. The CDR3 region has the DNA TGTGCCAGCAGCCTGGGACAGGGCTATGGCTACACCTTC. Its translation: CASSLGQGYGYTF.

This clone appeared a single time. The rearrangement uses TRBV2 and TRBJ1-3; D is possibly TRBD1 (6 bases). Trimming took 5 bases from V and 9 from J, leaving 11 bases between them. The CDR3 covers 12 residues. The germline gives CDR1 SNHLY, CDR2 FYNNEI. The DNA of the CDR3 is TGTGCCAGCAGTCAAGGAGGGGGCACCATATATTTT. It yields the protein CASSQGGGTIYF.

The chain carries TRBV18 and TRBJ1-4, with 8 bases fitting TRBD1. Germline-derived CDR1 and CDR2 are KGHSH and LQKENI. This CDR3 contains 14 residues. The junction had 7 bases not matched to a gene; V was cut back by 6 bases and J by 7 bases. Here the CDR3 reads CASSSTGVGEKLFF. The CDR3 DNA follows: TGTGCCAGCTCCTCGACAGGGGTCGGTGAAAAACTGTTTTTT.

The V gene is TRBV7-6, the J gene TRBJ2-1; tentatively, D is TRBD2 (6 bases). Trimming took 0 bases from V and 0 from J, leaving 9 bases between them. The CDR3 runs 16 residues. In germline, CDR1 is SGHVS, CDR2 FNYEAQ. The CDR3 region has the DNA TGTGCCAGCAGCTTAGCGCGGGGCAGCTCCTACAATGAGCAGTTCTTC. Amino acids: CASSLARGSSYNEQFF.

The chain recombines TRBV5-4 with TRBJ1-2; 8 bases fit TRBD1. This CDR3 region has 14 residues. Germline trimming cut 4 bases from V and 2 bases from J; bases unmatched to any gene: 4. Germline V gene data show CDR1 as SGHNT and CDR2 as YYREEE (reference sequence). CDR3 loop: CASSVTGANYGYTF. The CDR3 DNA follows: TGTGCCAGCAGCGTGACAGGGGCCAACTATGGCTACACCTTC.

The chain carries TRBV11-3 and TRBJ2-3, with a possible D match to TRBD2 (6 bases). Trimming removed 5 bases at V and 2 bases at J, with 14 bases between. This CDR3 is built from 15 residues. Germline loops: CDR1 SGHNT, CDR2 YENEEA. CDR3 nucleotides: TGTGCCAGCAGCCCGCGTTCGGGGGACACAGATACGCAGTATTTT. It encodes CASSPRSGDTDTQYF.

This clone was seen a few times. This rearrangement joins TRBV2 to TRBJ1-2; no clear D gene. The CDR3 runs to 13 residues. V lost 0 bases and J lost 8, with 10 bases in between. Germline V gene sequence: CDR1 SNHLY, CDR2 FYNNEI. CDR3 protein: CASSEARERGYTF. CDR3 in DNA: TGTGCCAGCAGTGAAGCCCGTGAGAGAGGCTACACCTTC.

The CDR3 region is CASSLVLEKLFF. Here the CDR3 DNA reads TGTGCCAGCAGTTTAGTATTGGAAAAACTGTTTTTT. The V and J genes are TRBV12-3 or TRBV12-4 and TRBJ1-4; D is undetermined. CDR3 length: 12 residues. Trimming took off 1 base at V and 8 bases at J, with 5 bases between the two ends.

The chain is built from TRBV5-6 and TRBJ2-3, with TRBD2 matching over 7 bases. Losses at the gene ends were 4 bases for V and 5 bases for J; bases not matched to a gene: 7. This CDR3 contains 14 residues. Germline V gene lookup returns CDR1 SGHDT and CDR2 YYEEEE. The CDR3 DNA follows: TGTGCCAGCAGCCCGGCTAGCGGAAAAGATACGCAGTATTTT. It codes for CASSPASGKDTQYF.

The chain combines TRBV5-6 with TRBJ1-4, with TRBD1 matching over 7 bases. The J segment lost 8 bases and the V segment lost 2 bases, leaving 9 bases of the junction unmatched. CDR3 length: 15 residues. The germline CDR1 and CDR2 sequences are SGHDT and YYEEEE. CDR3 sequence (DNA): TGTGCCAGCAGCTTCTACGGGACAGTGAACGAAAAACTGTTTTTT. Amino acid sequence: CASSFYGTVNEKLFF.

The CDR3 is CASSFGQGNGELFF. The CDR3 DNA reads TGTGCCAGCAGCTTTGGGCAGGGGAACGGGGAGCTGTTTTTT. The chain uses TRBV5-6 and TRBJ2-2; a possible D gene is TRBD1 (6 bases). Germline-derived CDR1 and CDR2 are SGHDT and YYEEEE. The V end was cut by 2 bases, the J end by 7 bases, with 12 bases between. The CDR3 covers 14 residues.

This clone turned up a few times. The chain couples TRBV29-1 to TRBJ1-2; TRBD1 is a possible D gene (5 bases). The CDR3 runs 13 residues. V was clipped by 4 bases and J by 3 bases, with 12 bases between them. Germline values: CDR1 SQVTM, CDR2 ANQGSEA. This chain's CDR3 is CSVGRGIDYGYTF. For the CDR3, the DNA is TGCAGCGTTGGTCGGGGGATCGACTATGGCTACACCTTC.

Comments on this clone: The same CDR3 is also encoded by other DNA sequences in this sample. The chain links TRBV2 to TRBJ1-2; 10 positions match TRBD1. J was trimmed by 8 bases and V by 6 bases; bases with no gene match: 9. Germline V gene sequence: CDR1 SNHLY, CDR2 FYNNEI. The CDR3 contains 14 residues. The CDR3 here is CASSPDRGRGGYTF. CDR3 bases: TGTGCCAGCAGCCCTGACAGGGGGCGAGGAGGCTACACCTTC.